The TCR beta chain described here comes from a study of PD-1 blockade in classical Hodgkin lymphoma. Libraries were prepared by immunoSEQ multiplex PCR; TCRdb keeps only in-frame clonotypes and omits some of them. The sample yields 40,000 to 55,000 clones, about three quarters seen once. Time point: cycle 4 day 1 (C4D1), after 5 to 7 weeks of nivolumab. Autologous stem cell transplantation was followed by relapse in every patient, and brentuximab vedotin exposure varied. Whole-study results and caveats: There was a significant rise in CD4+ TCR diversity by C4D1, with no such rise for CD8+. Baseline diversity was lower in partial responders and progressors than complete responders. Newly diagnosed patients were reported to start with lower TCR diversity than healthy donors. Patients with an early start, nivolumab under 1 year after ASCT, were excluded.

The germline gives CDR1 SNHLY, CDR2 FYNNEI. The CDR3 loop spans 15 amino acids. Trimming left V 3 bases short and J 2 bases short, with 11 bases between. With respect to this clone: Antigen: not known.

The genes are TRBV2 and TRBJ1-5; tentative D call: TRBD1 (5 bases). Source: peripheral blood mononuclear cells (PBMCs), taken before the fourth cycle of nivolumab. The source of this sequence is a human donor with classical Hodgkin lymphoma. CDR3 loop: CASSDGGIGNQPQHF. The CDR3 DNA is TGTGCCAGCAGTGATGGGGGAATAGGCAATCAGCCCCAGCATTTT.